This TCR beta chain was observed in a study of T cell repertoires in cytomegalovirus infection. Points on this clonotype: The antigen is unknown.

TCRdb called the reads again in MiXCR, with one record for every CDR3 protein. The data show approximately 350,000 distinct CDR3 sequences, about 32% seen once. V gave up 4 bases and J gave up 8 bases, with 26 bases separating them. Germline lookup yields CDR1 MGHRA and CDR2 YSYEKL. The CDR3 is 17 amino acids. This chain uses TRBV4-1 with TRBJ1-2, with D hard to call. The sample consisted of cultured PBMCs, taken from culture after CMV antigen stimulation. This receptor was taken from a human donor in good health (CMV status not recorded). Some clones in this sample may be carry-over from other donors' samples. CDR3: CASSPGGVDGPLRGYTF. The CDR3 DNA is TGCGCCAGCAGCCCAGGCGGGGTCGACGGACCGTTGCGCGGCTACACCTTC.